The sequence of this T cell receptor beta chain was determined in a study of human T cells and chemical hapten exposure. TCRdb re-analysed the RACE reads in MiXCR, keeping a single row per CDR3 protein. The sample shows 85,000 to 90,000 distinct CDR3 sequences, approximately 9.9% of them seen only once. The germline V gene has CDR1 SGHTA and CDR2 FQGNSA. CDR3 length: 15 amino acids. V trimming: 8 bases; J trimming: 0 bases; junction bases outside the gene matches: 4. Time point specified: pre-sensitization, week 0. Treatment meaning: therapeutic diphenylcyclopropenone sensitization with weekly scalp DPC.

Material: whole blood, obtained in connection with sensitization to the hapten diphenylcyclopropenone (DPC). The V and J genes are TRBV7-2 and TRBJ2-6, with TRBD2 identical over 7 bases. This clonotype was obtained from a woman aged 40 to 49 with alopecia areata. Some clones in this sample may be carry-over from other donors' samples. The CDR3 sequence: CASDTGGSGANVLTF. The CDR3 region has the DNA TGTGCCAGCGATACGGGGGGCTCTGGGGCCAACGTCCTGACTTTC.